This TCR beta chain was observed in a study of blood T cells in healthy people across ages. Study findings and constraints: Versus aged donors, long-lived donors had higher diversity and more naive CD4+ cells.

To note about this clonotype: Its antigen is unidentified.

A second PCR of about 7 to 11 cycles used a sample-barcoded 5' primer and a J-beta primer mix. TCRdb itself ran the 5' RACE reads through MiXCR, one entry per CDR3 protein. The table records approximately 790,000 distinct CDR3 sequences, 62% of them present only once. The V gene end was trimmed by 2 bases and the J gene end by 7 bases; junction bases not matched to a gene: 3. The germline V gene has CDR1 SGDLS and CDR2 YYNGEE. The CDR3 runs to 14 residues. The sequenced sample consisted of blood. The chain employs TRBV9 and TRBJ2-2, with TRBD1 matching over 9 bases. This TCR derives from a man aged 25-45 years in good health. The CDR3 is CASSVGQGGGELFF. Written as DNA, the CDR3 is TGTGCCAGCAGCGTGGGACAGGGCGGCGGGGAGCTGTTTTTT.